The entry that follows covers one TCR beta chain sequence. These data come from a study of OX40 agonist ivuxolimab in advanced cancers. Profiling relied on immunoSEQ multiplex PCR, and the TCRdb table lists in-frame clones only, not all of them. The repertoire consists of about 74,000 clones, with 85% to 95% occurring once and the leading ten covering about 5.9%. Material: CD4+ or CD8+ T cells sorted from blood, obtained in a trial of the OX40 agonist ivuxolimab. This sequence originates from an adult with an advanced solid tumor such as melanoma, head and neck, liver or kidney cancer.

This CDR3 reads CASRHWGVAGGFNEQFF. As DNA, the CDR3 is TGTGCAAGTCGCCACTGGGGAGTAGCGGGAGGGTTTAATGAGCAGTTCTTC. The chain is built from TRBV12-2 and TRBJ2-1; the table's D call of TRBD2 was not tested on the DNA. TRBV12-2 is described as a pseudogene. The CDR3 is made up of 17 amino acids.